This T cell receptor beta chain appears in the sequencing data of a study of T cell responses to AZD1222 COVID-19 vaccine. Study conclusions and caveats: Only a handful of AZD1222 recipients, several in all, had baseline seropositivity. Females made up more of the donors, who were largely white British, and clonal diversity may have come out too low.

Looked up from germline, CDR1 is KGHSH and CDR2 is LQKENI. The CDR3 is made up of 14 amino acids. V shed 5 bases and J 1 base; nucleotides not matched to a gene: 4. About this clone: The antigen is undetermined.

Sequenced by immunoSEQ multiplex PCR; TCRdb stores in-frame clones only, minus some. The table shows around 190,000 clones, with roughly 88% occurring only once. The rearrangement uses TRBV18 and TRBJ2-5, with 7 bases identical to TRBD2. Sequenced material: peripheral blood, taken 28 days after the second AZD1222 dose. This clonotype was sampled from an adult who received the AZD1222 COVID-19 vaccine. DNA of the CDR3: TGTGCCAGCTCAAGCAGGACTAGCCAAGAGACCCAGTACTTC. Translating gives CASSSRTSQETQYF.